The clone carrying this T cell receptor beta chain was seen only a few times. Its antigen is not known. This sample is part of a study of cytomegalovirus exposure and HLA in healthy donors. General study findings and limits: In a later analysis, first-cohort TCR clusters were found to tend to co-occur in the approximately 120 validation repertoires. Altogether, 164 TCR beta chains were recorded as cytomegalovirus-associated. CMV antigen specificity of three CMV-associated chains was confirmed in vitro.

The CDR3 has 16 amino acids. Germline values: CDR1 LNHNV, CDR2 YYDKDF (reference sequence). V shed 0 bases and J shed 6 bases, with 18 bases lying between them. Profiled with immunoSEQ multiplex PCR; TCRdb holds only in-frame clones, not every one. The sample carries over 75,000 clones, approximately 91% recorded once. J is TRBJ2-7 and V is TRBV15; TRBD1 might be the D (6 bases). The sequencing sample was made of PBMCs. This sequence was found in a man younger than 45 in good health and CMV-seronegative. The chain's CDR3 is CATSREDGVQGTEQYF. The CDR3 DNA is TGTGCCACCAGCAGAGAAGACGGGGTGCAGGGGACCGAGCAGTACTTC. The whole variable domain, remainder taken from reference TRBV15 and TRBJ2-7, is DAMVIQNPRYQVTQFGKPVTLSCSQTLNHNVMYWYQQKSSQAPKLLFHYYDKDFNNEADTPDNFQSRRPNTSFCFLDIRSPGLGDTAMYLCATSREDGVQGTEQYFGPGTRLTVT.